The clone carrying this T cell receptor (beta chain) has just a few counts. Its specificity is not known. This sample stems from a study of CD8+CD57+ T cells in acquired aplastic anemia. Study as a whole: Sorted CD4+ and CD8+ cells gave a mean 3.2 ug DNA, range roughly 0.2 to 27.4 ug. Healthy donor sequencing depth: about 10 million CD4+, roughly 11 million CD8+ reads.

Regarding the study as a whole: The study found no significant CD8+ Simpson's diversity difference between patients and controls. Patients and controls shared some 30 CD8+ CDR3 sequences.

The germline V gene has CDR1 SGHVS and CDR2 FQNEAQ. The V and J ends lost 3 bases and 7 bases respectively, with 9 bases between them. The CDR3 has 12 residues. The template for TCR beta VDJ and CDR3 sequence profiling was genomic DNA. TCRdb reanalysed the reads using MiXCR and keeps one entry per CDR3 protein. The table has 130,000 or so distinct CDR3 sequences, around 41% seen once. The rearrangement uses TRBV7-8 and TRBJ1-2; D is unresolved. Sequences were obtained from sorted CD4+, CD8+, or CD8+CD57+ T cells (not recorded which) from PBMCs. The receptor was derived from a human donor in good health, serving as a control. The CDR3 region is CASSFTGAGYTF. Written as DNA, the CDR3 is TGTGCCAGCAGCTTTACGGGTGCTGGCTACACCTTC.